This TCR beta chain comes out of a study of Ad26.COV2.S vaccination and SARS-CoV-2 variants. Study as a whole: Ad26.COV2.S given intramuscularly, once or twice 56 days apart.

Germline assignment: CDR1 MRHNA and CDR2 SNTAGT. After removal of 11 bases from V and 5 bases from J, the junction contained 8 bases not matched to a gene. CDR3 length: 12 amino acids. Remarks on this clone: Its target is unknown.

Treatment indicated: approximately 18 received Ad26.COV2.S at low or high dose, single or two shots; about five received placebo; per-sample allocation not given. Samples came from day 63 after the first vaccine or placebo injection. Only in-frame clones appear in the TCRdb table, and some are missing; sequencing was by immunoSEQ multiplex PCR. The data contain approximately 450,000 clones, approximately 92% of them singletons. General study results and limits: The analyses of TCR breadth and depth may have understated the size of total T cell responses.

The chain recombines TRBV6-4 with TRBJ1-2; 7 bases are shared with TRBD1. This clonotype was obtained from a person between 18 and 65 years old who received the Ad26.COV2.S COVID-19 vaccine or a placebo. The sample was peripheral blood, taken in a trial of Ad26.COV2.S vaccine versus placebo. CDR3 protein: CASLGRGYGYTF. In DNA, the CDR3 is TGTGCCTCCCTGGGCAGGGGGTATGGCTACACCTTC.